The rows below give T cell receptor beta chains drawn from one sample of a study of graft-versus-host responses after intestinal transplantation. Only in-frame clones appear in the TCRdb table, and some are missing; sequencing was by immunoSEQ multiplex PCR. The sample has roughly 7,000 clones, approximately 97% seen once; the top ten hold 0.2% to 0.3%. Sequenced here: PBMCs, sampled 23 days after intestinal transplant. These receptors were taken from a human patient who received an intestinal transplant, so some T cells may come from the graft donor. The CDR3 runs from the conserved cysteine through the conserved F or W. D genes are given only for firm matches. The size field is filled for only some rows; it gives once, few, many or a size class.

clone_size | j_call | v_call | d_call | cdr3_aa | cdr3_nt
. | TRBJ2-5 | TRBV2 | TRBD1 | CASSAPGQMGETQYF | TGTGCCAGCAGTGCACCGGGACAGATGGGAGAGACCCAGTACTTC
. | TRBJ2-2 | TRBV30 | TRBD2 | CGRTSTNTGELFF | TGTGGAAGGACTAGCACGAACACCGGGGAGCTGTTTTTT
once | TRBJ2-1 | TRBV6-5 | . | CASSHSLGVYNEQFF | TGTGCCAGCAGTCATTCCCTTGGGGTTTACAATGAGCAGTTCTTC
. | TRBJ2-7 | TRBV6-1 | . | CASSVGDYYEQYF | TGTGCCAGCAGTGTGGGAGACTACTACGAGCAGTACTTC
. | TRBJ1-2 | TRBV25-1 | . | CASSTGPHYGYTF | TGTGCCAGCAGTACCGGGCCACACTATGGCTACACCTTC
. | TRBJ2-1 | TRBV7-3 | TRBD2 | CASSQSSSGGSYNEQFF | TGCGCCAGCAGCCAATCCTCTAGCGGGGGCTCCTACAATGAGCAGTTCTTC
. | TRBJ2-2 | TRBV7-6 | TRBD1 | CASSFGQDSNTGELFF | TGTGCCAGCAGTTTCGGACAGGACTCGAACACCGGGGAGCTGTTTTTT
. | TRBJ2-3 | TRBV11-2 | TRBD2 | CASSLGVRAGEWDTQYF | TGTGCCAGCAGCTTAGGAGTCCGAGCGGGAGAGTGGGATACGCAGTATTTT
. | TRBJ1-2 | TRBV2 | . | CASRRGDYGYTF | TGTGCCAGCCGTAGGGGTGACTATGGCTACACCTTC
. | TRBJ2-7 | TRBV11-1 | . | CASSTGGGSDYEQYF | TGTGCCAGCAGCACAGGAGGCGGTTCGGACTACGAGCAGTACTTC
. | TRBJ1-3 | TRBV28 | . | CASTGTKGVNTIYF | TGTGCCAGCACAGGCACCAAGGGGGTAAACACCATATATTTT
. | TRBJ1-4 | TRBV9 | TRBD1 | CASSVGQGEKLFF | TGTGCCAGCAGCGTAGGACAGGGTGAAAAACTGTTTTTT
. | TRBJ2-3 | TRBV11-2 | TRBD1 | CASSLANRGWSTDTQYF | TGTGCCAGCAGCTTAGCGAACAGGGGATGGAGCACAGATACGCAGTATTTT
. | TRBJ2-1 | TRBV11-2 | TRBD2 | CASRSFGLAGVHEQFF | TGTGCCAGCAGATCCTTTGGACTAGCGGGAGTTCATGAGCAGTTCTTC
. | TRBJ2-2 | TRBV30 | . | CAWSPQVNGELFF | TGTGCCTGGAGTCCTCAGGTCAACGGGGAGCTGTTTTTT
. | TRBJ2-5 | TRBV6-6 | TRBD1 | CASSYSTGMLETQYF | TGTGCCAGCAGTTACTCGACAGGGATGCTAGAGACCCAGTACTTC
. | TRBJ2-7 | TRBV5-3 | TRBD2 | CARSSGLAGSYEQYF | TGTGCCAGAAGCTCCGGACTAGCGGGATCCTACGAGCAGTACTTC
. | TRBJ2-3 | TRBV28 | . | CASSLIGPRQYF | TGTGCCAGCAGTTTGATCGGACCTAGGCAGTATTTT
. | TRBJ2-5 | TRBV7-3 | TRBD2 | CASSLAGAAQETQYF | TGTGCCAGCAGCTTAGCGGGAGCAGCTCAAGAGACCCAGTACTTC
. | TRBJ1-2 | TRBV6-5 | . | CASSSRRNYGYTF | TGTGCCAGCAGTTCCCGACGTAACTATGGCTACACCTTC
. | TRBJ2-3 | TRBV6-5 | TRBD2 | CASSNGLVSTDTQYF | TGTGCCAGCAGCAATGGACTAGTAAGCACAGATACGCAGTATTTT
. | TRBJ2-7 | TRBV5-1 | TRBD1 | CASSLAGTGTYEQYF | TGCGCCAGCAGCTTGGCCGGGACAGGAACCTACGAGCAGTACTTC
. | TRBJ2-1 | TRBV27 | TRBD2 | CASSRTSGSTNEQFF | TGTGCCAGCAGCCGGACTAGCGGGAGTACCAATGAGCAGTTCTTC
. | TRBJ2-3 | TRBV7-9 | . | CASSLFLGGLSTDTQYF | TGTGCCAGCAGCTTGTTTCTGGGGGGCCTAAGCACAGATACGCAGTATTTT
. | TRBJ2-7 | TRBV21-1 | . | CASSKGWGTPEKWAYEQYF | TGTGCCAGCAGCAAAGGGTGGGGGACACCCGAAAAGTGGGCCTACGAGCAGTACTTC
. | TRBJ1-2 | TRBV9 | . | CASNDVGGDGYTF | TGTGCCAGCAACGACGTTGGGGGGGACGGCTACACCTTC
. | TRBJ1-2 | TRBV9 | . | CARIWSNNYGYTF | TGTGCCAGAATTTGGTCAAACAACTATGGCTACACCTTC
. | TRBJ2-4 | TRBV27 | . | CASSLLADGRDIQYF | TGTGCCAGCAGTTTACTAGCCGACGGTCGCGACATTCAGTACTTC
. | TRBJ2-3 | TRBV7-9 | . | CASSRDTQYF | TGTGCCAGCAGCCGAGATACGCAGTATTTT
once | TRBJ2-5 | TRBV7-7 | . | CASSLWSGGLPQQETQYF | TGTGCTAGCAGCTTATGGTCTGGGGGACTCCCGCAACAAGAGACCCAGTACTTC
. | TRBJ2-4 | TRBV21-1 | . | CASSKATSLAKNIQYF | TGTGCCAGCAGCAAAGCGACCTCTCTAGCCAAAAACATTCAGTACTTC
once | TRBJ2-7 | TRBV5-1 | TRBD2 | CASSWTTSGSATNEQYF | TGCGCCAGCAGCTGGACGACTAGCGGGAGTGCAACGAACGAGCAGTACTTC
. | TRBJ1-5 | TRBV7-8 | . | CASSLVGTGKPQHF | TGTGCCAGCAGCTTAGTTGGAACAGGCAAACCCCAGCATTTT
. | TRBJ1-1 | TRBV6-6 | . | CASIQRLEGMNTEAFF | TGTGCCAGCATCCAGAGGCTAGAGGGAATGAACACTGAAGCTTTCTTT
once | TRBJ2-6 | TRBV23-1 | TRBD1 | CASSQSMDRDGANVLTF | TGCGCCAGCAGTCAATCGATGGACAGGGATGGGGCCAACGTCCTGACTTTC
once | TRBJ2-3 | TRBV7-6 | TRBD2 | CASSLLGRVQYF | TGTGCCAGCAGCTTACTCGGGAGGGTGCAGTATTTT
. | TRBJ2-3 | TRBV28 | . | CASSKSLTDTQYF | TGTGCCAGCAGTAAATCCTTGACAGATACGCAGTATTTT
once | TRBJ2-5 | TRBV4-1 | . | CASSPPQVQETQYF | TGCGCCAGCAGCCCCCCCCAGGTACAAGAGACCCAGTACTTC
. | TRBJ1-2 | TRBV28 | . | CASKLQGLYGYTF | TGTGCCAGCAAACTACAGGGTCTCTATGGCTACACCTTC
. | TRBJ2-1 | TRBV2 | TRBD2 | CASRGLLDEQFF | TGTGCCAGCAGGGGACTACTCGATGAGCAGTTCTTC
. | TRBJ2-2 | TRBV9 | . | CASSVDTGRTGELFF | TGTGCCAGCAGCGTAGATACAGGGCGCACCGGGGAGCTGTTTTTT
. | TRBJ1-1 | TRBV4-2 | . | CASSQDPGIPEAFF | TGTGCCAGCAGCCAAGATCCGGGGATTCCTGAAGCTTTCTTT